Following are 6 T cell receptor beta chains from one sample sequenced in a study of T cells in localized non-small cell lung cancer. Some clones are missing from TCRdb's copy, which holds only in-frame ones; the method was immunoSEQ multiplex PCR. Here the sample spans around 29,000 clones, around four fifths being singletons. The sequencing here drew on peripheral blood, taken before any cancer treatment. The source of these receptors is a male donor at least 60 years old with stage II squamous cell lung carcinoma.

This clone was observed once. This rearrangement joins TRBV15 to TRBJ1-6; D gene uncertain. The CDR3 is made up of 15 amino acids. Trimming took off 3 bases at V and 7 bases at J, with 13 bases between the two ends. Germline assignment: CDR1 LNHNV and CDR2 YYDKDF (reference sequence). The DNA for the CDR3 is TGTGCCACCAGCAGCGGCCGGGGATTGAATTCACCCCTCCACTTT. Translation gives CATSSGRGLNSPLHF.

The V gene is TRBV11-2, the J gene TRBJ2-2; D may be TRBD1 (5 bases). The germline V gene has CDR1 SGHAT and CDR2 FQNNGV. The CDR3 totals 14 residues. The V gene lost 5 bases and the J gene lost 1 base, with 8 bases spanning the gap. CDR3 protein: CASSRRGNTGELFF. In nucleotides, the CDR3 is TGTGCCAGCAGCCGAAGGGGGAACACCGGGGAGCTGTTTTTT.

The V call is TRBV7-9, the J call TRBJ1-2, with D maybe TRBD1 (5 bases). The CDR3 is 16 residues long. Germline V CDR1 and CDR2: SEHNR, FQNEAQ (reference sequence). The V and J ends lost 3 bases and 5 bases respectively, with 19 bases between them. The CDR3 here is CASSFGTGFWSYGYTF. DNA for the CDR3: TGTGCCAGCAGCTTTGGTACAGGTTTCTGGTCGTATGGCTACACCTTC.

This clone was seen ten or more times. DNA for the CDR3: TGTGCCAGCAGCTTTTCGGAGACAGCACATGCAACTAATGAAAAACTGTTTTTT. Its translation: CASSFSETAHATNEKLFF. This chain connects TRBV7-9 to TRBJ1-4, with D possibly being TRBD1 (5 bases). This CDR3 region has 18 residues. Trimming took off 3 bases at V and 0 bases at J, with 17 bases between the two ends. CDR1 and CDR2 from the germline V gene are SEHNR and FQNEAQ (reference sequence).

The chain has TRBV7-9 and TRBJ2-7; D call uncertain. CDR1 is SEHNR and CDR2 is FQNEAQ in the germline V gene (reference sequence). Trimming took off 0 bases at V and 0 bases at J, with 6 bases between the two ends. CDR3 length equals 14 residues. CDR3 sequence reads: CASSLAEYSYEQYF. CDR3 bases: TGTGCCAGCAGCTTAGCGGAGTACTCCTACGAGCAGTACTTC.

V is TRBV18 and J is TRBJ2-5; D perhaps matches TRBD1 (6 bases). Germline values: CDR1 KGHSH, CDR2 LQKENI. This CDR3 contains 13 residues. Trimming removed 2 bases from V and 5 bases from J, with 9 bases in between. The CDR3: CASSPGGAETQYF. CDR3 coding DNA: TGTGCCAGCTCACCAGGGGGCGCGGAGACCCAGTACTTC.